This T cell receptor (beta chain) was recorded in a study of T-cell memory formation after mild COVID-19. Study outcomes and limitations: Of the contracting clones, CD4+ ones lay mainly in CM and EM, and CD8+ ones in EMRA.

Comment on this clonotype: The target antigen is unknown.

A 5'RACE reaction primed in the constant segment made cDNA libraries of TCR alpha and TCR beta, and these carried sample barcodes and UMIs. Each CDR3 protein is one row after TCRdb ran MiXCR on the 5' RACE reads. The table has about 180,000 distinct CDR3 sequences, 15% to 20% seen once. V lost 4 bases, J lost 9 bases, and 16 bases lay in between. The CDR3 is made up of 13 amino acids. Germline V lookup: CDR1 SNHLY, CDR2 FYNNEI. The chain couples TRBV2 to TRBJ2-7; D might be TRBD1 (6 bases). Sequenced input: PBMCs or a T cell subset sorted from them (not recorded which). The TCR originated in an adult woman who had mild COVID-19 (a few samples of this study predate the infection). Cell type and time point are not known. CDR3 nucleotide sequence: TGTGCCAGCAGTGGTGCTACAGGGTCGCGGCAGTACTTC. The encoded protein is CASSGATGSRQYF.